The clone carrying this T cell receptor (beta chain) was found many times. As yet, its antigen is unknown. The authors produced cDNA by 5'RACE using 10-nucleotide random UMIs. From the 5' RACE reads, TCRdb called clonotypes with MiXCR, one entry per CDR3 protein. In the table there are around 25,000 distinct CDR3 sequences, roughly 21% of which are singletons. This sample is drawn from a study of neurological immune-mediated disorders. Points from the study as a whole: While HTLV-1-associated myelopathy showed the greatest TCR clonal expansion, multiple sclerosis showed the least, falling below healthy controls.

Among the participants, healthy controls were blood bank volunteers in Maryland, USA. The study built unsorted libraries from 2 million PBMCs kept at -80 C. The receptor was derived from a woman aged 60-75 years in good health. The sample was PBMCs.

CDR3 sequence (DNA): TGTGCCAGCAGCTTCGGGACGCCGACTGAAGCTTTCTTT. The encoded protein is CASSFGTPTEAFF. V gene TRBV7-9 combines with J gene TRBJ1-1; possible D gene TRBD1, 5 bases. The germline V and J ends were trimmed by 3 bases and 5 bases, with 10 bases remaining between them. CDR1 SEHNR and CDR2 FQNEAQ come from the germline V gene (reference sequence). CDR3 length: 13 amino acids. Full variable domain (missing parts from reference TRBV7-9 and TRBJ1-1): DTGVSQNPRHKITKRGQNVTFRCDPISEHNRLYWYRQTLGQGPEFLTYFQNEAQLEKSRLLSDRFSAERPKGSFSTLEIQRTEQGDSAMYLCASSFGTPTEAFFGQGTRLTVV.